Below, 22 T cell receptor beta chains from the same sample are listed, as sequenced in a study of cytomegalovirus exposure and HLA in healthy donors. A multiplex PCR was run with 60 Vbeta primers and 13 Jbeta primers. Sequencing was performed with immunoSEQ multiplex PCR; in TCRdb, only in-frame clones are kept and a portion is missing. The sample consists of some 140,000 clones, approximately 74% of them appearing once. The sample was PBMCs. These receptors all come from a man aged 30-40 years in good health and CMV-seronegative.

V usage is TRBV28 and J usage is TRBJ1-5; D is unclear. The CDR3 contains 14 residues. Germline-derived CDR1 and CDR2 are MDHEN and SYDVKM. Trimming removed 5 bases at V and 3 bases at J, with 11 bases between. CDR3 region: CASSIHSYNQPQHF. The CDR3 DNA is TGTGCCAGCAGTATCCACAGTTACAATCAGCCCCAGCATTTT.

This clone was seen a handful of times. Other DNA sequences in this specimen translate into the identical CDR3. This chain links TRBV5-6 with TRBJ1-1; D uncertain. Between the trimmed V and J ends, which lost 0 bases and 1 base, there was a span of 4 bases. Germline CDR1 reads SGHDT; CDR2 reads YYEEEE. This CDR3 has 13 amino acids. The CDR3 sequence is CASSLAGNTEAFF. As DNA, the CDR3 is TGTGCCAGCAGCTTGGCGGGGAACACTGAAGCTTTCTTT. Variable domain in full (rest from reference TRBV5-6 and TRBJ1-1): DAGVTQSPTHLIKTRGQQVTLRCSPKSGHDTVSWYQQALGQGPQFIFQYYEEEERQRGNFPDRFSGHQFPNYSSELNVNALLLGDSALYLCASSLAGNTEAFFGQGTRLTVV.

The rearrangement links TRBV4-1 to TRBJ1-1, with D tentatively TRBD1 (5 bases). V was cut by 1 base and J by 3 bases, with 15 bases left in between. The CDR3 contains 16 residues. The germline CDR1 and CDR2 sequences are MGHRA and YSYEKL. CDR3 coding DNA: TGCGCCAGCAGCCAAGTTCCGGGCAGGGTTGACACTGAAGCTTTCTTT. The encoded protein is CASSQVPGRVDTEAFF.

The CDR3 DNA reads TGTGCCTGGGAAGAGACAGCCTATGGCTACACCTTC. Translated, it gives CAWEETAYGYTF. This chain joins TRBV30 and TRBJ1-2, with a tentative D call TRBD1 (5 bases). The CDR3 loop spans 12 amino acids. The V gene lost 5 bases and the J gene lost 4 bases, with 11 bases spanning the gap. From germline, CDR1 is GTSNPN and CDR2 SVGIG (reference sequence). The whole variable domain, remainder taken from reference TRBV30 and TRBJ1-2, is SQTIHQWPATLVQPVGSPLSLECTVEGTSNPNLYWYRQAAGRGLQLLFYSVGIGQISSEVPQNLSASRPQDRQFILSSKKLLLSDSGFYLCAWEETAYGYTFGSGTRLTVV.

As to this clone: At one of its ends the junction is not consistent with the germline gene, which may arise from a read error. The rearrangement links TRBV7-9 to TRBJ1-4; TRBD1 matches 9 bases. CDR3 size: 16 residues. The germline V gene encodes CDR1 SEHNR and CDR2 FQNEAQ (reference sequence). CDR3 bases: TGTACCAGCAGCTCCACAGGGGGCGCTTCCAATGAAAAACTGTTTTTT. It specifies CTSSSTGGASNEKLFF.

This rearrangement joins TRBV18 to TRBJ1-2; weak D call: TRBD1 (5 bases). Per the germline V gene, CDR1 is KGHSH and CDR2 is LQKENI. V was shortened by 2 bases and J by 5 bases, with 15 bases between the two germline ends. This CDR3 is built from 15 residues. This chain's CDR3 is CASSPATAKGYGYTF. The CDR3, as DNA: TGTGCCAGCTCACCAGCGACAGCGAAAGGATATGGCTACACCTTC.

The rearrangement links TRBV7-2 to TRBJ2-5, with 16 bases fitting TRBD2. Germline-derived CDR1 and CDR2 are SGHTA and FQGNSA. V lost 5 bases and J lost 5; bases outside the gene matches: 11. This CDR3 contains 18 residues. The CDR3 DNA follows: TGTGCCAGCAGCCGACGAGGGACTAGCGGGGGGGCGAGGGAGACCCAGTACTTC. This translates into CASSRRGTSGGARETQYF.

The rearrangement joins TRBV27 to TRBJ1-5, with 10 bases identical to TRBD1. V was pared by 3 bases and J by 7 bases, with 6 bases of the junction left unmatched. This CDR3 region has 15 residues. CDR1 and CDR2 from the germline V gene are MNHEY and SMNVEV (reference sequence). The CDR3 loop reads CASSFSGQGEQPQHF. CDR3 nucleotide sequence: TGTGCCAGCAGTTTTAGCGGACAGGGGGAACAGCCCCAGCATTTT.

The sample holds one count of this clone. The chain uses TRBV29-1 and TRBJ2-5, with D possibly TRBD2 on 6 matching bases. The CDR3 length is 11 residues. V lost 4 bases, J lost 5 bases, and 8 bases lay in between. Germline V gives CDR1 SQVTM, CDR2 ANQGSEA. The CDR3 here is CSVGGGETQYF. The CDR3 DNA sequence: TGCAGCGTTGGCGGAGGGGAGACCCAGTACTTC.

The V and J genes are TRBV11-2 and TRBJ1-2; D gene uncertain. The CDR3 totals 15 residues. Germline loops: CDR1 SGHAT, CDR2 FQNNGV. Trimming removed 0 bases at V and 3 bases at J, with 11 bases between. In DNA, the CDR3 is TGTGCCAGCAGCTTAGACCGGGGAACCTACTATGGCTACACCTTC. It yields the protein CASSLDRGTYYGYTF.

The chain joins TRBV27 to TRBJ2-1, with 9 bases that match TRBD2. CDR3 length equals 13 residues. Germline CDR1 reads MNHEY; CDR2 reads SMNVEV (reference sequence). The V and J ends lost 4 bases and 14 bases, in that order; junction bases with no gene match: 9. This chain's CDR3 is CASSYLAGSFEFF. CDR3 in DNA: TGTGCCAGCAGTTATCTAGCGGGGTCGTTTGAGTTCTTC.

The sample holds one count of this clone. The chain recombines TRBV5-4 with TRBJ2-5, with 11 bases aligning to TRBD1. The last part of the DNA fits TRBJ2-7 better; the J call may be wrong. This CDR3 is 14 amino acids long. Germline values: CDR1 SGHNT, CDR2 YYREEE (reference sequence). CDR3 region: CASSPGQGEGEQYF. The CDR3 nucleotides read TGTGCCAGCAGCCCGGGACAGGGGGAAGGCGAGCAGTACTTC.

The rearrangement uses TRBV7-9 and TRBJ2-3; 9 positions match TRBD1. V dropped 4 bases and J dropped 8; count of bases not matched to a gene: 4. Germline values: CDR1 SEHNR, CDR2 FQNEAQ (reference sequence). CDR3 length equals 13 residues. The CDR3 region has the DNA TGTGCCAGCAGCTCAGCGGGACAGGGTACGCAGTATTTT. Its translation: CASSSAGQGTQYF.

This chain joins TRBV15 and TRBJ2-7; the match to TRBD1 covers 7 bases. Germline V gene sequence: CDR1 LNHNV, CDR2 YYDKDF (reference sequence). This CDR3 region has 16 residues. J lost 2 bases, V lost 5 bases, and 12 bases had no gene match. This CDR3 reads CATSSRRGQATYEQYF. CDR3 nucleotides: TGTGCCACCAGCTCACGGAGAGGACAGGCGACCTACGAGCAGTACTTC.

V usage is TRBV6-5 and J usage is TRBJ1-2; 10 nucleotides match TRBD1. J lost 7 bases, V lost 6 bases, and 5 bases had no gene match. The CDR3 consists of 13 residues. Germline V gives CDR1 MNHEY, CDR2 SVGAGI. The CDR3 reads CASRSGTGVGYTF. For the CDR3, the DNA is TGTGCCAGCAGATCCGGGACAGGGGTTGGCTACACCTTC.

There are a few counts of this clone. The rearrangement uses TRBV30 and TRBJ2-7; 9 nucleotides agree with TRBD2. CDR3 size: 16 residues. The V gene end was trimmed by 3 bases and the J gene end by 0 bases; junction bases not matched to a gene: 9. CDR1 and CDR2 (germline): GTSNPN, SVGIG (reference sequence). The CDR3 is CAWSLSGSGSSYEQYF. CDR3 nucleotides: TGTGCCTGGAGCCTCTCTGGTAGCGGGAGCTCCTACGAGCAGTACTTC.

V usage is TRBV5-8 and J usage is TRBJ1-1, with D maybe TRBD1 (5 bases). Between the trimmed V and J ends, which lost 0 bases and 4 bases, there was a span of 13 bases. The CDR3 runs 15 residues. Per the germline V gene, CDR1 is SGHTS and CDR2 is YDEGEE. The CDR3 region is CASSLAVGGGTEAFF. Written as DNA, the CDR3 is TGTGCCAGCAGCTTGGCGGTTGGGGGGGGCACTGAAGCTTTCTTT.

Here the CDR3 reads CASSQDIVDRGSPLHF. Here the CDR3 DNA reads TGCGCCAGCAGCCAAGATATCGTGGATAGGGGTTCACCCCTCCACTTT. The chain employs TRBV4-3 and TRBJ1-6, with D perhaps matching TRBD1 (5 bases). This CDR3 is built from 16 residues. V was trimmed by 0 bases and J by 9 bases, leaving 15 bases between them. The germline V gene has CDR1 LGHNA and CDR2 YSLEER.

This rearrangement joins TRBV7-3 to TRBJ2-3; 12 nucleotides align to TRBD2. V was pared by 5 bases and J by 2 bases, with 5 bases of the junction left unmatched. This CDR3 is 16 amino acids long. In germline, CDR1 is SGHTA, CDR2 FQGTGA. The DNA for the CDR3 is TGTGCCAGCAGCCCTAGACTAGCGGGGGCCACAGATACGCAGTATTTT. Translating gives CASSPRLAGATDTQYF.

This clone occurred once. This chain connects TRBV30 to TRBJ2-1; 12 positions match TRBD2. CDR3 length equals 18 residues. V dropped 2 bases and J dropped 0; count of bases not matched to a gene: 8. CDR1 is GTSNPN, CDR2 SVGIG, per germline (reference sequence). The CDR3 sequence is CAWSSLAGGLGSYNEQFF. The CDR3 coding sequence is TGTGCCTGGAGTAGCCTAGCGGGGGGGCTTGGCTCCTACAATGAGCAGTTCTTC.

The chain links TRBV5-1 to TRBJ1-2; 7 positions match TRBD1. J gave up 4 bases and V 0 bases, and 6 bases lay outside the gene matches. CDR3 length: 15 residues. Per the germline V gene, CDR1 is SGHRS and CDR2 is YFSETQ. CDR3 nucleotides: TGCGCCAGCAGCTTGGAAGGTCGACAGGGCTATGGCTACACCTTC. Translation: CASSLEGRQGYGYTF.

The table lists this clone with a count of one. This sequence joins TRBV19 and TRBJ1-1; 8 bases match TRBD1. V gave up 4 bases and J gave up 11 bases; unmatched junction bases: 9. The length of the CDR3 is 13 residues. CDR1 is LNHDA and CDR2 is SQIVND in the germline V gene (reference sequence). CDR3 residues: CASSTRQGRDAFF. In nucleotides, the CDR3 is TGTGCCAGTAGTACCAGACAGGGGAGGGATGCTTTCTTT.